The 22 T cell receptor gamma chains in this list originate from one sample, sequenced in a study of intestinal T cells in coeliac disease. LymphoTrack primers amplified TRG sequences from 200 to 250 ng of biopsy DNA. TCRdb made new clone calls on the multiplex PCR reads using CATT. The sample consists of approximately 1,400 gamma-chain clones, about 50% of them appearing once. For each case, the template was genomic DNA from ten roughly 5.3-µm formalin-fixed paraffin-embedded scrolls. The sample comprised a duodenal biopsy. These receptors were collected from a human donor with celiac disease.

This chain uses TRGV4 with TRGJP2. CDR1 EGSTGY and CDR2 YDSYTSSV come from the germline V gene. The V and J ends lost 0 bases and 5 bases, in that order; junction bases with no gene match: 15. This CDR3 is built from 18 residues. CDR3 coding DNA: TGTGCCACCTGGGATGGGCAGGGGGATATAGTGAGTGATTGGATCAAGACGTTT. It encodes CATWDGQGDIVSDWIKTF.

With respect to this clone: Just one base apart from a much larger clone, this may be a read error. The chain employs TRGV10 and TRGJ1 or TRGJ2. Being an ORF, TRGV10 has a function that is uncertain. CDR3 size: 9 residues. After removal of 8 bases from V and 15 bases from J, the junction contained 8 bases not matched to a gene. CDR3 in DNA: TGTGCTGCGTGGGACCCTGGACTCTTT. The encoded protein is CAAWDPGLF.

In DNA form, the CDR3 reads TGTGCCACCTGGGACAGAGACTATTATAAGAAACTCTTT. It codes for CATWDRDYYKKLF. V and J are TRGV8 and TRGJ1 or TRGJ2. This CDR3 has 13 amino acids. Germline V CDR1 and CDR2: VENAVY, YDSYNSRV. V lost 4 bases and J lost 4; bases outside the gene matches: 7.

In its sample, this clone was seen a few times. The chain carries TRGV3 and TRGJ1 or TRGJ2. The V gene's germline CDR1 is VTNTFY and CDR2 YDVSTARD (reference sequence). This CDR3 spans 12 amino acids. The V gene end was trimmed by 6 bases and the J gene end by 6 bases; junction bases not matched to a gene: 8. In DNA, the CDR3 is TGTGCCACCTGGTACCGGGGTTATAAGAAACTCTTT. Translating it yields CATWYRGYKKLF.

The chain joins TRGV10 to TRGJ1 or TRGJ2. TRGV10 is treated as an ORF (open reading frame) with a function not yet certain. The length of the CDR3 is 14 residues. V trimming: 8 bases; J trimming: 3 bases; junction bases outside the gene matches: 11. This CDR3 is CAAWSPKAYYKKLF. The CDR3 nucleotides are TGTGCTGCGTGGAGCCCCAAAGCTTATTATAAGAAACTCTTT.

As concerns this clone: An end of the junction differs from the germline gene, which may be a read error. In the same sample, other DNA sequences code for this CDR3. The chain is built from TRGV2 and TRGJ1 or TRGJ2. CDR1 and CDR2 (germline): EGSNGY, YDSYNSKV. The CDR3 consists of 15 residues. This CDR3 reads CATWDGPPNYYKKLF. The CDR3, as DNA: TGTGCTACCTGGGACGGGCCCCCGAATTATTATAAGAAACTCTTT.

The genes are TRGV2 and TRGJP2. Losses at the gene ends were 10 bases for V and 1 base for J; bases not matched to a gene: 21. The CDR3 contains 18 residues. Germline CDR1 is EGSNGY and CDR2 is YDSYNSKV. CDR3 residues: CATGTGPGDGSSDWIKTF. In DNA, the CDR3 is TGTGCCACTGGGACGGGCCCAGGGGATGGTAGTAGTGATTGGATCAAGACGTTT.

As for this clone: A much more abundant neighbour one base away suggests this may be a read error. The chain combines TRGV10 with TRGJ1 or TRGJ2. TRGV10 is sorted into the ORF group, with uncertain function. The CDR3 has 10 amino acids. This CDR3 reads CAAWDYKKLF. For the CDR3, the DNA is TGTGCCGCGTGGGATTATAAGAAACTCTTT.

As for this clone: Relative to the germline gene, one junction end is altered; a read error may explain this. The same CDR3 also results from other DNA sequences found in this sample. J is TRGJ1 or TRGJ2 and V is TRGV10. TRGV10 is known as an ORF, though its function is uncertain. The CDR3 consists of 15 residues. CDR3 sequence (DNA): TGTGCTGCGTGGGATGCTCCTCTGAATTATTATAAGAAACTCTTC. The encoded protein is CAAWDAPLNYYKKLF.

In this sample, this clone turned up a few times. This rearrangement joins TRGV2 to TRGJ1 or TRGJ2. The germline CDR1 and CDR2 sequences are EGSNGY and YDSYNSKV. Trimming took 0 bases from V and 3 from J; bases not matched to a gene: 5. The CDR3 is made up of 14 amino acids. The CDR3: CATWDGLGYYKKLF. The CDR3 nucleotides read TGTGCCACCTGGGACGGGCTTGGTTATTATAAGAAACTCTTT.

Of note for this clone: In the same sample, other DNA sequences code for this CDR3. V usage is TRGV10 and J usage is TRGJP1. TRGV10 is given ORF status, its function remaining uncertain. The J segment lost 0 bases and the V segment lost 8 bases, leaving 4 bases of the junction unmatched. The CDR3 loop spans 14 amino acids. CDR3 coding DNA: TGTGCTGCGTGGGACTATACCACTGGTTGGTTCAAGATATTT. It encodes CAAWDYTTGWFKIF.

Comment on this clone: This sequence may be a read error, since a much larger clone differs from it by one base. Other DNA sequences in this specimen translate into the identical CDR3. The CDR3 loop reads CATWDGLKVSNYYKKLF. CDR3 bases: TGTGCCACCTGGGATGGGCTGAAGGTGTCCAATTATTATAAGAAGCTCTTT. This chain uses TRGV4 with TRGJ1 or TRGJ2. Germline V gene data show CDR1 as EGSTGY and CDR2 as YDSYTSSV. The CDR3 totals 17 residues.

By frequency in the sample, this clone is large. V usage is TRGV10 and J usage is TRGJP1. Being an ORF, TRGV10 has a function that is uncertain. The CDR3 is 14 amino acids. The CDR3 bases are TGTACTACGTGGGACCAATTGCGATATTGGTTCAAGATATTT. Its protein is CTTWDQLRYWFKIF.

The gene calls are TRGV8 and TRGJ1 or TRGJ2. Trimming at V came to 4 bases and at J to 5 bases, leaving 5 bases not matched to a gene. This CDR3 has 12 amino acids. Germline CDR1 is VENAVY and CDR2 is YDSYNSRV. CDR3 residues: CATWDSDYKKLF. The DNA of the CDR3 is TGTGCCACCTGGGACAGCGATTATAAGAAACTCTTT.

This clone was found a few times. The rearrangement uses TRGV5 and TRGJ1 or TRGJ2. The germline V gene encodes CDR1 VINAFY and CDR2 YDVSNSKD. There are 16 residues in the CDR3. Losses at the gene ends were 3 bases for V and 6 bases for J; bases not matched to a gene: 17. The CDR3 coding sequence is TGTGCCACCTGGGACGGAGGGTCGGGTCGCGGTTATAAGAAACTCTTT. This sequence encodes CATWDGGSGRGYKKLF.

This clone was detected only a few times. The chain couples TRGV2 to TRGJ1 or TRGJ2. From germline, CDR1 is EGSNGY and CDR2 YDSYNSKV. With V trimmed by 2 bases and J by 3 bases, 4 bases remained unmatched. The CDR3 consists of 13 residues. The CDR3 here is CATWDEVYYKKLF. The CDR3 DNA follows: TGTGCCACCTGGGACGAGGTTTATTATAAGAAACTCTTT.

V is TRGV2 and J is TRGJ1 or TRGJ2. This CDR3 comprises 14 residues. Germline trimming cut 0 bases from V and 3 bases from J; bases unmatched to any gene: 5. Germline V lookup: CDR1 EGSNGY, CDR2 YDSYNSKV. The CDR3 DNA reads TGTGCCACCTGGGACGGGCACTTTTATTATAAGAAACTCTTT. This sequence encodes CATWDGHFYYKKLF.

The V call is TRGV2, the J call TRGJ1 or TRGJ2. CDR3 length equals 14 residues. Germline values: CDR1 EGSNGY, CDR2 YDSYNSKV. Losses at the gene ends were 0 bases for V and 12 bases for J; bases not matched to a gene: 14. CDR3 DNA sequence: TGTGCCACCTGGGACGGGCCGATATTAATAATGAAACTCTTT. This gives the protein CATWDGPILIMKLF.

CDR3 DNA sequence: TGTGCCACCTGGGACGGTCCCCCGGGCCGCTATTATAAGAAACTCTTT. This sequence encodes CATWDGPPGRYYKKLF. The J gene is TRGJ1 or TRGJ2, the V gene TRGV2. The V segment lost 1 base and the J segment 4 bases; nucleotides outside the gene matches: 13. The CDR3 loop spans 16 amino acids. Germline V gene sequence: CDR1 EGSNGY, CDR2 YDSYNSKV.

The CDR3 DNA follows: TGTGCCACCTGGGATGGGCTGAGGTTCCCCTATAAGAAACTCTTT. As protein: CATWDGLRFPYKKLF. V and J are TRGV4 and TRGJ1 or TRGJ2. This CDR3 has 15 residues. V trimming: 0 bases; J trimming: 7 bases; junction bases outside the gene matches: 12. CDR1 and CDR2 (germline): EGSTGY, YDSYTSSV.

About this clone: This may stem from a read error, because a much larger clone lies one nucleotide away. This CDR3 is also generated by other DNA sequences in the sample. This chain joins TRGV10 and TRGJ1 or TRGJ2. TRGV10 is known as an ORF, though its function is uncertain. This CDR3 spans 14 amino acids. The CDR3 region is CAAWDRCGIGKKLF. DNA of the CDR3: TGCGCTGCGTGGGATAGGTGTGGTATTGGTAAGAAACTCTTT.

This clone was seen just once. Mismatch with germline at one junction end may stem from a read error. The rearrangement uses TRGV5 and TRGJ1 or TRGJ2. The CDR3 length is 16 residues. Germline CDR1 VINAFY, CDR2 YDVSNSKD. The CDR3, as DNA: TGTGCCACCCGGGACGGAGGGTCGGGTCGCGGTTATAAGAAACTCTTT. This translates into CATRDGGSGRGYKKLF.